These T cell receptor beta chains were read from a single sample in a study of blood T cell repertoires in COVID-19. The repertoire was sequenced with immunoSEQ multiplex PCR; TCRdb's copy has only in-frame clones and lacks some. The table shows around 500,000 clones, with approximately 85% occurring only once. Sequenced input: peripheral blood. These receptors were taken from a human donor in a cohort sampled during active COVID-19. The CDR3 runs from the conserved cysteine through the conserved F or W. A D gene is named only where the DNA matches it firmly. Expanded clones are given a class, and other clones once, few, many or no size at all.

J gene,CDR3 length,clone size,D gene,V gene,CDR3 DNA,CDR3 protein
TRBJ2-6,16,.,.,TRBV7-9,TGTGCCAGCAGTCGCATACGGGACTCTGGGGCCAACGTCCTGACTTTC,CASSRIRDSGANVLTF
TRBJ1-5,17,once,TRBD1,TRBV27,TGTGCCAGCAGTGCTTGGGGACAGGGGGCGGACAATCAGCCCCAGCATTTT,CASSAWGQGADNQPQHF
TRBJ1-2,14,.,TRBD1,TRBV29-1,TGCAGCGTAGGGGGGGACAGGGTGGAAATCGGCTACACCTTC,CSVGGDRVEIGYTF
TRBJ2-1,16,.,.,TRBV7-2,TGTGCCAGCAGCTTAGGCCATCCAGTGTCCTACAATGAGCAGTTCTTC,CASSLGHPVSYNEQFF
TRBJ2-5,13,.,.,TRBV28,TGTGCCAGCGGGGGGGCGGGATCAGAGACCCAGTACTTC,CASGGAGSETQYF
TRBJ1-2,15,once,.,TRBV18,TGTGCCAGCTCACCTTCCCGGACAGTCAACTATGGCTACACCTTC,CASSPSRTVNYGYTF
TRBJ1-6,16,few,.,TRBV6-4,TGTGCCAGCACTCGACAGACGAGCTCCTATAATTCACCCCTCCACTTT,CASTRQTSSYNSPLHF
TRBJ1-1,13,.,.,TRBV11-3,TGTGCCAGCAGCTTACGGGGGTTCACTGAAGCTTTCTTT,CASSLRGFTEAFF
TRBJ1-4,16,.,TRBD1,TRBV3-1/TRBV3-2,TGTGCCAGCAGCCAAGAAGGAAGGGGGCCGGGTGAAAAACTGTTTTTT,CASSQEGRGPGEKLFF
TRBJ1-4,13,few,.,TRBV18,TGTGCCAGCTCGGGGGGGAACAATGAAAAACTGTTTTTT,CASSGGNNEKLFF
TRBJ2-2,15,.,TRBD2,TRBV30,TGTGCCTGGAGCGATGGGACTAGCGGGCCCGGGGAGCTGTTTTTT,CAWSDGTSGPGELFF
TRBJ2-6,15,.,.,TRBV7-3,TGTGCCAGCAGCCGAGGATCCTCTGGGGCCAACGTCCTGACTTTC,CASSRGSSGANVLTF
TRBJ2-3,17,.,TRBD1,TRBV24-1,TGTGCCACTCGGCTTCTTACAGGGACAGGACACACAGATACGCAGTATTTT,CATRLLTGTGHTDTQYF
TRBJ2-7,13,few,.,TRBV30,TGTGCCTGGAGGGGGCGCCCATTCTACGAGCAGTACTTC,CAWRGRPFYEQYF
TRBJ1-1,14,few,.,TRBV5-5,TGTGCCAGCAGCTTATTAGGGGGAGAGACTGAAGCTTTCTTT,CASSLLGGETEAFF
TRBJ1-5,15,once,.,TRBV10-3,TGTGCCATCTCCACGCAAGGTTACGCAGGGCAGCCCCAGCATTTT,CAISTQGYAGQPQHF
TRBJ2-1,15,.,.,TRBV24-1,TGTGCCACCAGTGTAAGCGGATCCTCCTACAATGAGCAGTTCTTC,CATSVSGSSYNEQFF
TRBJ2-1,16,.,TRBD2,TRBV24-1,TGTGCCACCAGTGACCGTAATAGCGGGAGTCAGAATGAGCAGTTCTTC,CATSDRNSGSQNEQFF
TRBJ1-2,12,once,.,TRBV14,TGTGCCAGCCTCAGTTCGCACTATGGCTACACCTTC,CASLSSHYGYTF
TRBJ1-2,15,few,.,TRBV7-2,TGTGCCAGCAGCTTAAGGGCAGTAGCGGACTATGGCTACACCTTC,CASSLRAVADYGYTF
TRBJ2-7,16,.,TRBD2,TRBV20-1,TGCAGTGCTAGTGACCGACTAGCGGGAAGGGAGTACGAGCAGTACTTC,CSASDRLAGREYEQYF
TRBJ2-5,16,few,TRBD2,TRBV15,TGTGCCACCAGGAGGGGTGCTAGCGGGAGCGGAGAGACCCAGTACTTC,CATRRGASGSGETQYF
TRBJ2-7,11,once,.,TRBV18,TGTGCCAGCTCACCAGCGAACGAGCAGTACTTC,CASSPANEQYF
TRBJ2-1,13,.,.,TRBV19,TGTGCCAGTAGTATTCTTATATCGGATGAGCAGTTCTTC,CASSILISDEQFF
TRBJ1-1,16,few,.,TRBV7-9,TGTGCCAGCAGCCGAAGGGGAGGGATGGGGAACACTGAAGCTTTCTTT,CASSRRGGMGNTEAFF
TRBJ2-7,16,.,TRBD2,TRBV9,TGTGCCAGCAGCCCTAAGGGGTCTAGCGGCTCCTACGAGCAGTACTTC,CASSPKGSSGSYEQYF
TRBJ1-5,14,.,.,TRBV9,TGTGCCAGCAGCGCGTTGGGGGGAATTCAGCCCCAGCATTTT,CASSALGGIQPQHF
TRBJ1-1,19,few,.,TRBV24-1,TGTGCCACCAGTGATACCAAACGCTGGACAAGGCAAGAATACACTGAAGCTTTCTTT,CATSDTKRWTRQEYTEAFF
TRBJ1-3,15,few,.,TRBV27,TGTGCCAGCAGTTTATCCCCAAGGAGTTCGGACACCATATATTTT,CASSLSPRSSDTIYF
TRBJ1-5,17,.,.,TRBV28,TGTGCCAGCAGTTCCCCCCCGGGAGTTTCGGGCAATCAGCCCCAGCATTTT,CASSSPPGVSGNQPQHF
TRBJ1-4,16,.,.,TRBV5-1,TGCGCCAGCAGCTTGTCCCCCCAGACAGGAAATGAAAAACTGTTTTTT,CASSLSPQTGNEKLFF
TRBJ2-7,15,.,TRBD2,TRBV5-1,TGCGCCAGCAGCTTGGCAGCTAGCGGGTCGGATGAGCAGTACTTC,CASSLAASGSDEQYF
TRBJ2-5,16,.,TRBD1,TRBV5-6,TGTGCCAGCAGCCCAACCCGGGACAGGGGCTTGGAGACCCAGTACTTC,CASSPTRDRGLETQYF
TRBJ2-7,16,.,TRBD2,TRBV5-1,TGCGCCAGCAGCGTCGGACTAGCGGGAGGACACTACGAGCAGTACTTC,CASSVGLAGGHYEQYF
TRBJ1-1,14,.,.,TRBV9,TGTGCCAGCAGCGTATTGACAGGGAACACTGAAGCTTTCTTT,CASSVLTGNTEAFF
TRBJ2-3,15,.,TRBD1,TRBV3-1/TRBV3-2,TGTGCCAGCGGGACAGGGGGCGGGAGGGGAGATACGCAGTATTTT,CASGTGGGRGDTQYF
TRBJ2-2,14,.,.,TRBV3-1/TRBV3-2,TGTGCCAGCAGCCAAGATATTCGCGCCGGGGAGCTGTTTTTT,CASSQDIRAGELFF
TRBJ2-2,14,.,.,TRBV3-1/TRBV3-2,TGTGCCAGCAGCCTCCCCCGGAGGAACGGGGAGCTGTTTTTT,CASSLPRRNGELFF
TRBJ1-6,14,.,.,TRBV27,TGTGCCAGCAGGGCGTTGACAGCGAATTCACCCCTCCACTTT,CASRALTANSPLHF
TRBJ2-7,13,.,TRBD2,TRBV28,TGTGCCAGCAGTTTAGCGGGAGGGAACGAGCAGTACTTC,CASSLAGGNEQYF
TRBJ1-1,11,.,.,TRBV7-2,TGTGCCAGCAGCCTAAGACTTGAAGCTTTCTTT,CASSLRLEAFF
TRBJ2-3,16,.,TRBD2,TRBV7-8,TGTGCCAGCAGCTTAGGGACTAGCGGGGACACAGATACGCAGTATTTT,CASSLGTSGDTDTQYF
TRBJ2-3,15,.,TRBD2,TRBV6-1,TGTGCCAGCAGTGAATTTGGACTAGAAGCAGATACGCAGTATTTT,CASSEFGLEADTQYF
TRBJ2-6,14,.,.,TRBV19,TGTGCCAGTAGTATGGCCCCCGGGGCCAACGTCCTGACTTTC,CASSMAPGANVLTF
TRBJ1-5,15,few,TRBD1,TRBV29-1,TGCAGCGTTGAAGAGGCACAGGGGGTAAGGAAGCCCCAGCATTTT,CSVEEAQGVRKPQHF
TRBJ2-1,15,once,.,TRBV24-1,TGTGCCACCAGTGATCCCCTACTACTTAGAAATGAGCAGTTCTTC,CATSDPLLLRNEQFF
TRBJ1-1,15,.,.,TRBV4-2,TGTGCCAGCAGCCAAGTAGACAGCCCCGCCACTGAAGCTTTCTTT,CASSQVDSPATEAFF
TRBJ2-1,19,.,TRBD2,TRBV14,TGTGCCAGCAGCCCAATCGGGACTAGCGGGAGCGGAGCCTACAATGAGCAGTTCTTC,CASSPIGTSGSGAYNEQFF
TRBJ2-7,13,.,.,TRBV19,TGTGCCAGTAGTAGGGGGACATCGTACGAGCAGTACTTC,CASSRGTSYEQYF
TRBJ2-7,11,few,.,TRBV7-9,TGTGCCAGCAGCTCCGGCGGGGAGCAGTACTTC,CASSSGGEQYF
TRBJ2-2,15,.,TRBD2,TRBV28,TGTGTGGCCGCCGGGCGGGAGGGCCCCCCCGGGGAGCTGTTTTTT,CVAAGREGPPGELFF
TRBJ1-5,13,.,.,TRBV28,TGTGCCAGCAGTCTTGTAGAGTTTCAGCCCCAGCATTTT,CASSLVEFQPQHF
TRBJ1-4,12,.,.,TRBV28,TGTGCCAGCAGCAGGACAAGTGAAAAACTGTTTTTT,CASSRTSEKLFF
TRBJ2-2,13,.,.,TRBV5-4,TGTGCCAGCAGCCCGTCGACAGCCGGGGAGCTGTTTTTT,CASSPSTAGELFF
TRBJ1-2,12,.,.,TRBV5-8,TGTGCCAGCAGCTTGGGTCCGGGTGGCTACACCTTC,CASSLGPGGYTF
TRBJ2-5,17,.,TRBD1,TRBV6-2/TRBV6-3,TGTGCCAGCAGTCCACTTAGACAGGGGGCTGGCCAAGAGACCCAGTACTTC,CASSPLRQGAGQETQYF
TRBJ2-4,15,.,TRBD1,TRBV5-6,TGTGCCAGCAGCTTGGGATCAGGGGGCTTAAACATTCAGTACTTC,CASSLGSGGLNIQYF